Below, 11 T cell receptor beta chains from the same sample are listed, as sequenced in a study of blood T cell repertoires in COVID-19. Libraries were prepared by immunoSEQ multiplex PCR; TCRdb keeps only in-frame clonotypes and omits some of them. The sample has 200,000 to 250,000 clones, 70% to 90% seen once. The sequenced sample consisted of PBMCs or T cells enriched from blood (not recorded which). The receptors come from a woman in her fifties or sixties with acute COVID-19.

A note on this clone: A read error may produce the germline difference seen at one junction end. The V gene is TRBV27, the J gene TRBJ1-6; no firm D call. This CDR3 has 14 amino acids. Per germline, CDR1 MNHEY and CDR2 SMNVEV (reference sequence). The CDR3 bases are TGTGCCAACAGTTTCTCAGGTGAATGGTCACCCCTCCACTTT. It encodes CANSFSGEWSPLHF.

This chain links TRBV5-1 with TRBJ2-7; TRBD1 might be the D (6 bases). The V gene's germline CDR1 is SGHRS and CDR2 YFSETQ. The CDR3 spans 14 residues. The V end was cut by 0 bases, the J end by 7 bases, with 14 bases between. CDR3: CASSLGQDLREQYF. Written as DNA, the CDR3 is TGCGCCAGCAGCTTGGGACAGGACTTGCGGGAGCAGTACTTC.

This CDR3 reads CASKGQGSTEAFF. The CDR3 DNA follows: TGTGCCAGTAAGGGGCAGGGGTCCACTGAAGCTTTCTTT. The chain carries TRBV19 and TRBJ1-1; D might be TRBD1 (6 bases). V was shortened by 7 bases and J by 4 bases, with 13 bases between the two germline ends. The CDR3 has 13 residues. The germline V gene encodes CDR1 LNHDA and CDR2 SQIVND (reference sequence).

The rearrangement joins TRBV27 to TRBJ2-7; maybe TRBD1 (6 bases). Trimming took 7 bases from V and 3 from J, leaving 10 bases between them. The CDR3 contains 12 residues. In germline, CDR1 is MNHEY, CDR2 SMNVEV (reference sequence). In DNA form, the CDR3 reads TGTGCCAGCAAACGGACAGACTACGAGCAGTACTTC. It encodes CASKRTDYEQYF.

The chain couples TRBV3-1 (or the pseudogene TRBV3-2) to TRBJ2-7; possible D gene TRBD1, 6 bases. Between the trimmed V and J ends, which lost 5 bases and 2 bases, there was a span of 13 bases. The germline CDR1 and CDR2 sequences are LGHDT and YNNKEL (reference sequence). The CDR3 totals 14 residues. CDR3 region: CASSNQGLTYEQYF. CDR3 DNA sequence: TGTGCCAGCAGCAATCAGGGGTTAACCTACGAGCAGTACTTC.

The chain joins TRBV4-1 to TRBJ2-2, with D possibly being TRBD1 (6 bases). V was pared by 0 bases and J by 8 bases, with 13 bases between. The CDR3 has 15 residues. The germline V gene has CDR1 MGHRA and CDR2 YSYEKL. The CDR3 nucleotides are TGCGCCAGCAGCCAAGATTGGGCTAGGGGGGGGGAGCTGTTTTTT. Protein sequence: CASSQDWARGGELFF.

The rearrangement links TRBV5-6 to TRBJ2-5; D remains ambiguous. V shed 3 bases and J shed 1 base, with 7 bases lying between them. This CDR3 has 13 residues. Germline V gene lookup returns CDR1 SGHDT and CDR2 YYEEEE. The CDR3 loop reads CASSSPLQETQYF. The CDR3 bases are TGTGCCAGCAGCTCCCCCCTCCAAGAGACCCAGTACTTC. The full variable domain, its missing parts supplied by reference TRBV5-6 and TRBJ2-5, is DAGVTQSPTHLIKTRGQQVTLRCSPKSGHDTVSWYQQALGQGPQFIFQYYEEEERQRGNFPDRFSGHQFPNYSSELNVNALLLGDSALYLCASSSPLQETQYFGPGTRLLVL.

J is TRBJ2-7 and V is TRBV4-2, with D possibly TRBD2 on 6 matching bases. Germline CDR1 LGHNA, CDR2 YNFKEQ. V was shortened by 4 bases and J by 3 bases, with 13 bases between the two germline ends. The CDR3 extends over 14 amino acids. DNA of the CDR3: TGTGCCAGCAGCCGCATATCTAGCGTCTACGAGCAGTACTTC. The encoded protein is CASSRISSVYEQYF.

The chain links TRBV24-1 to TRBJ2-1; TRBD2 matches at 9 bases. From germline, CDR1 is KGHDR and CDR2 SFDVKD. V lost 3 bases and J lost 7; bases outside the gene matches: 3. The CDR3 is made up of 14 amino acids. The CDR3 reads CATSDPGLANEQFF. The CDR3 region has the DNA TGTGCCACCAGTGATCCCGGACTAGCGAATGAGCAGTTCTTC.

This clone has a handful of counts. This rearrangement joins TRBV3-1 (or the pseudogene TRBV3-2) to TRBJ1-1; 8 bases agree with TRBD1. Germline loops: CDR1 LGHDT, CDR2 YNNKEL (reference sequence). The CDR3 extends over 14 amino acids. With V trimmed by 4 bases and J by 5 bases, 6 bases remained unmatched. CDR3 loop: CASSPGQGETEAFF. As DNA, the CDR3 is TGTGCCAGCAGCCCCGGACAGGGTGAAACTGAAGCTTTCTTT.

The chain joins TRBV4-2 to TRBJ2-1, with 11 bases lining up with TRBD1. The CDR3 totals 16 residues. Per germline, CDR1 LGHNA and CDR2 YNFKEQ. Trimming removed 3 bases from V and 7 bases from J; junction bases left unmatched: 8. For the CDR3, the DNA is TGTGCCAGCAGCCACCCGGGACAGGGGGTCGAAAATGAGCAGTTCTTC. Its protein product is CASSHPGQGVENEQFF.